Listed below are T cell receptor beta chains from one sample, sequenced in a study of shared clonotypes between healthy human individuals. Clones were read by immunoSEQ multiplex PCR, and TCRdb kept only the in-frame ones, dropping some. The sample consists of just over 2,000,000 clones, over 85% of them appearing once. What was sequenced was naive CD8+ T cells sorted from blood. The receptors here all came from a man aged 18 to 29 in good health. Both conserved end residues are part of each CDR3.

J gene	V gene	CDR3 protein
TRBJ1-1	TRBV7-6	CASSLGAGAQEAFF
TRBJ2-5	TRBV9	CASSPGLVQGASQETQYF
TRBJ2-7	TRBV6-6	CASSGAGASYEQYF
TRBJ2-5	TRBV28	CASSLSSGLGETQYF
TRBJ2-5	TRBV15	CATQEGGHTGLYQETQYF
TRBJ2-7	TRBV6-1	CASSATGGPTYEQYF
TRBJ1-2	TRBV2	CASTEGTDLYFYGYTF
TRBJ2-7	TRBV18	CASSAREGPNYEQYF
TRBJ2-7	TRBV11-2	CASSIEGREAYEQYF
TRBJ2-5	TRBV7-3	CASSPTGQGAVFRETQYF
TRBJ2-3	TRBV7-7	CASSTSGSDTQYF
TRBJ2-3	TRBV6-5	CASSYGAGGADTQYF
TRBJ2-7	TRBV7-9	CASSVTPGQGVEQYF
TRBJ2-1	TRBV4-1	CASSQDRLAGVYTLGNEQFF
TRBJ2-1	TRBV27	CASSLFAGNSYNEQFF
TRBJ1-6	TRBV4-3	CASSSNRGDSPLHF
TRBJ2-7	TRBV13	CASSQQGDEQYF
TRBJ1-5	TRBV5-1	CASSWGDSLNQPQHF
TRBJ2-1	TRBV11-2	CASSLVSGGRDEQFF
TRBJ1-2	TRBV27	CASSLWGSGDGYTF
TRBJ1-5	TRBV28	CASSLVGDSNQPQHF
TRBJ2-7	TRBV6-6	CASSFSTGRYEQYF
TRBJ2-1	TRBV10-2	CASSEVGLAEHNEQFF
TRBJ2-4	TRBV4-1	CASSQDHMLAKNIQYF
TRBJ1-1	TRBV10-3	CAISDRAHTEAFF
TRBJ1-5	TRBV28	CASSFPGPQHF
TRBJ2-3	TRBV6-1	CASSEARLAASTDTQYF
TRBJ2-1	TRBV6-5	CASSWGQGIEQFF
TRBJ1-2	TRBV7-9	CASSLGTGGNLYGYTF
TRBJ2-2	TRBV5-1	CASSWEPSSSGELFF
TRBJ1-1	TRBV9	CASSVVERTNEAFF
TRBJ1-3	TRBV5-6	CASSFGGAGNTIYF
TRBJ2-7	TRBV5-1	CASSPERGLSYEQYF
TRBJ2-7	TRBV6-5	CASSYGTGNEQYF
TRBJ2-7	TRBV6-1	CASSEGGSEQYF
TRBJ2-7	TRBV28	CASSVLNEQYF
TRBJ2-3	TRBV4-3	CASSQDLVSSGEGNTDTQYF
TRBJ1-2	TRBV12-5	CASGLASDRKNNYGYTF
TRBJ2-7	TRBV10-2	CASRHTGDIYEQYF
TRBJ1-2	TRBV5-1	CASSDGTVSNYGYTF
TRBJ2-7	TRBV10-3	CAISESGLADHYEQYF
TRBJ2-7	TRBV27	CASSIFSGRVYEQYF
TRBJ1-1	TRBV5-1	CASKAGIGTEAFF
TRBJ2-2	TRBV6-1	CASGGGQGTGELFF
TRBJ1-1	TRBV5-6	CASSLAGGEAFF
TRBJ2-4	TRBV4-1	CASSQVSSAKNIQYF
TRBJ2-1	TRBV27	CASSSSASGVYNEQFF
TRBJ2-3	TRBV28	CASSLSDRTSATDTQYF
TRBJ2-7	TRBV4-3	CASSHAAGTGNPYEQYF